One and the same sample provided the 26 T cell receptor beta chains below, sequenced in a study of shared clonotypes between healthy human individuals (dated by TCRdb to between 2020 and 2021). Library preparation was by the immunoSEQ multiplex PCR assay. Not all clones reach the TCRdb copy of this immuneACCESS table, which keeps in-frame sequences only. Checked studies attribute under half of the gap to unresolved V genes and leave the rest unexplained. The sample table records about 2.4 million clones; 93% of these occur just once. The top ten clones comprise around 0.37% of the sample. Sequencing was done on a sample of naive CD4+ T cells from PBMCs. Explained via the paper, the cell subset or site label denotes: CD45RA+ positively selected. The receptors come from a man between 18 and 35 years old in good health. Some clones in this sample may be carry-over from other donors' samples.

The gene calls are TRBV6-5 and TRBJ2-7; D not certain. V was shortened by 0 bases and J by 2 bases, with 8 bases between the two germline ends. Germline V gene lookup returns CDR1 MNHEY and CDR2 SVGAGI. This CDR3 contains 14 residues. CDR3 loop: CASSYSKSAYEQYF. Written as DNA, the CDR3 is TGTGCCAGCAGTTACTCAAAGTCGGCCTACGAGCAGTACTTC.

Of note for this clone: This specimen includes other DNA sequences encoding the same CDR3. This chain uses TRBV25-1 with TRBJ2-1; D not resolved. With 0 bases removed from V and 3 bases from J, the gap between germline ends came to 0 bases. The CDR3 covers 12 residues. Looked up from germline, CDR1 is MGHDK and CDR2 is SYGVNS. As DNA, the CDR3 is TGTGCCAGCAGTGAATACTACAATGAGCAGTTCTTC. Its protein is CASSEYYNEQFF.

This clone appeared a single time. CDR3 sequence: CASSYTLTRGGDTQYF. Written as DNA, the CDR3 is TGTGCCAGCAGTTATACTCTGACTAGGGGAGGGGATACGCAGTATTTT. This chain links TRBV28 with TRBJ2-3; 7 nucleotides line up with TRBD2. The trim removed 4 bases at V and 6 bases at J, leaving 13 bases unmatched. Germline V gene data show CDR1 as MDHEN and CDR2 as SYDVKM. The CDR3 sequence is 16 residues long.

The V and J genes are TRBV29-1 and TRBJ2-1, with a weak D call TRBD2 (7 bases). There are 15 residues in the CDR3. Trimming left V 7 bases short and J 3 bases short, with 19 bases between. In germline, CDR1 is SQVTM, CDR2 ANQGSEA. The CDR3 spells CSALGGEGVYNEQFF. The CDR3 bases are TGCAGCGCCCTAGGGGGGGAGGGCGTCTACAATGAGCAGTTCTTC.

The CDR3 nucleotides are TGCGCCAGCAGGGTTGGGACAGGGGGCTCTCAGCCCCAGCATTTT. Protein sequence: CASRVGTGGSQPQHF. The rearrangement joins TRBV5-1 to TRBJ1-5; TRBD1 agrees at 12 bases. The germline V gene has CDR1 SGHRS and CDR2 YFSETQ. The trim removed 5 bases at V and 6 bases at J, leaving 6 bases unmatched. The CDR3 has 15 residues.

Regarding this clone: The same CDR3 is also encoded by other DNA sequences in this sample. V is TRBV7-9 and J is TRBJ2-2; 7 bases map to TRBD1. J was trimmed by 4 bases and V by 5 bases; bases with no gene match: 7. The length of the CDR3 is 15 residues. Germline V gene lookup returns CDR1 SEHNR and CDR2 FQNEAQ (reference sequence). This CDR3 is CASSILTGFTGELFF. In DNA, the CDR3 is TGTGCCAGCAGCATTCTGACAGGGTTCACCGGGGAGCTGTTTTTT.

The chain uses TRBV4-1 and TRBJ2-2, with D maybe TRBD1 (5 bases). Looked up from germline, CDR1 is MGHRA and CDR2 is YSYEKL. The CDR3 contains 15 residues. The ends were cut back, 1 base at V and 3 bases at J, with 9 bases in the middle. The CDR3 here is CASSQGRADTGELFF. In nucleotides, the CDR3 is TGCGCCAGCAGCCAAGGCAGGGCGGACACCGGGGAGCTGTTTTTT.

The rearrangement joins TRBV5-1 to TRBJ1-2, with 9 bases fitting TRBD1. CDR3 length: 17 amino acids. The germline V gene has CDR1 SGHRS and CDR2 YFSETQ. V trimming: 0 bases; J trimming: 8 bases; junction bases outside the gene matches: 14. The CDR3 sequence: CASSLDPGQGSARGYTF. The DNA for the CDR3 is TGCGCCAGCAGCTTGGATCCGGGACAGGGTTCTGCTCGGGGCTACACCTTC.

V is TRBV27 and J is TRBJ2-7; D gene unclear. The germline gives CDR1 MNHEY, CDR2 SMNVEV (reference sequence). The CDR3 contains 14 residues. V was pared by 4 bases and J by 2 bases, with 12 bases between. DNA of the CDR3: TGTGCCAGCAGTTACTCCAGGAAAACCTACGAGCAGTACTTC. This gives the protein CASSYSRKTYEQYF.

The V and J genes are TRBV5-4 and TRBJ1-2; no reliable D call. CDR1 and CDR2 from the germline V gene are SGHNT and YYREEE (reference sequence). CDR3 length equals 14 residues. Trimming pared 4 bases from V and 4 bases from J, leaving 14 bases between. CDR3: CASSREGSSYGYTF. The CDR3 DNA reads as TGTGCCAGCAGCCGTGAGGGCAGCTCCTATGGCTACACCTTC.

The chain recombines TRBV19 with TRBJ2-2; the D call may be TRBD1 or TRBD2 (5 bases each). The V end was cut by 5 bases, the J end by 4 bases, with 17 bases between. CDR3 length: 16 amino acids. Germline V gene sequence: CDR1 LNHDA, CDR2 SQIVND (reference sequence). The CDR3 DNA follows: TGTGCCAGTAGTTTCCAACGGGGAAGGGGCACCGGGGAGCTGTTTTTT. Translated: CASSFQRGRGTGELFF.

The chain combines TRBV5-1 with TRBJ2-7, with D unresolved. V lost 3 bases, J lost 3 bases, and 10 bases lay in between. This CDR3 contains 13 residues. CDR1 is SGHRS, CDR2 YFSETQ, per germline. CDR3 nucleotides: TGCGCCAGCAGCTCCGGGCCTAACTACGAGCAGTACTTC. It translates to CASSSGPNYEQYF.

The chain couples TRBV7-2 to TRBJ2-7; D possibly matches TRBD1 or TRBD2 (5 bases each). The CDR3 is made up of 16 amino acids. Germline CDR1 SGHTA, CDR2 FQGNSA. The germline V and J ends were trimmed by 1 base and 0 bases, with 13 bases remaining between them. The CDR3 here is CASSLVAGTLSYEQYF. DNA of the CDR3: TGTGCCAGCAGCTTAGTAGCTGGGACCCTCTCCTACGAGCAGTACTTC. The full variable domain, with the rest looked up from reference TRBV7-2 and TRBJ2-7, is GAGVSQSPSNKVTEKGKDVELRCDPISGHTALYWYRQSLGQGLEFLIYFQGNSAPDKSGLPSDRFSAERTGGSVSTLTIQRTQQEDSAVYLCASSLVAGTLSYEQYFGPGTRLTVT.

The chain links TRBV30 to TRBJ2-5; possible D gene TRBD2, 6 bases. The CDR3 totals 13 residues. Germline assignment: CDR1 GTSNPN and CDR2 SVGIG (reference sequence). Between the trimmed V and J ends, which lost 0 bases and 5 bases, there was a span of 10 bases. The CDR3, as DNA: TGTGCCTGGAGTGTTGCGGGGCGGGAGACCCAGTACTTC. It translates to CAWSVAGRETQYF.

The rearrangement uses TRBV19 and TRBJ2-3; 11 positions agree with TRBD2. The CDR3 contains 15 residues. From germline, CDR1 is LNHDA and CDR2 SQIVND (reference sequence). Trimming removed 5 bases from V and 2 bases from J; junction bases left unmatched: 3. Here the CDR3 reads CASSFSGRATDTQYF. CDR3 nucleotide sequence: TGTGCCAGTAGTTTTAGCGGGAGGGCCACAGATACGCAGTATTTT.

CDR3 bases: TGTGCCAGCACCCAAGGGAGCGCTGCCTACAATGAGCAGTTCTTC. It is translated as CASTQGSAAYNEQFF. V and J are TRBV2 and TRBJ2-1; a possible D gene is TRBD2 (5 bases). The CDR3 contains 15 residues. The V end lost 7 bases, the J end lost 2 bases, and 15 bases lay between the germline ends. Germline assignment: CDR1 SNHLY and CDR2 FYNNEI.

The rearrangement links TRBV4-2 to TRBJ1-5; a possible D gene is TRBD1 (5 bases). Germline-derived CDR1 and CDR2 are LGHNA and YNFKEQ. This CDR3 contains 15 residues. Trimming shortened V by 6 bases and J by 2 bases, and 14 bases separated the two germline ends. The CDR3 sequence: CASSGSLQGNQPQHF. The DNA for the CDR3 is TGTGCCAGCAGTGGAAGCCTACAGGGCAATCAGCCCCAGCATTTT.

The chain joins TRBV4-1 to TRBJ2-3; D is possibly TRBD2 (6 bases). Deletions cut 5 bases from V and 4 bases from J, with 16 bases between. Germline assignment: CDR1 MGHRA and CDR2 YSYEKL. This CDR3 is built from 15 residues. CDR3 sequence: CASSWPGGSSDTQYF. Written as DNA, the CDR3 is TGCGCCAGCAGCTGGCCTGGGGGGAGTTCAGATACGCAGTATTTT.

This chain links TRBV6-1 with TRBJ2-5; D remains unclear. The CDR3 contains 13 residues. Germline V gene lookup returns CDR1 MNHNS and CDR2 SASEGT. The V gene lost 5 bases and the J gene lost 0 bases, with 7 bases spanning the gap. CDR3 DNA: TGTGCCAGCAGTTTCGGACACCAAGAGACCCAGTACTTC. It specifies CASSFGHQETQYF.

This clone was detected a few times. The gene calls are TRBV7-9 and TRBJ1-2; D not resolved. V lost 4 bases, J lost 4 bases, and 22 bases lay in between. CDR3 length equals 17 residues. Germline loops: CDR1 SEHNR, CDR2 FQNEAQ (reference sequence). The CDR3 nucleotides are TGTGCCAGCAGCTCTCCGGACTTATCACCGTGGGGCTATGGCTACACCTTC. This translates into CASSSPDLSPWGYGYTF. The full variable domain, rest sourced from reference TRBV7-9 and TRBJ1-2, is DTGVSQNPRHKITKRGQNVTFRCDPISEHNRLYWYRQTLGQGPEFLTYFQNEAQLEKSRLLSDRFSAERPKGSFSTLEIQRTEQGDSAMYLCASSSPDLSPWGYGYTFGSGTRLTVV.

The chain employs TRBV9 and TRBJ1-1; D unresolved. The CDR3 length is 15 residues. Germline V gene sequence: CDR1 SGDLS, CDR2 YYNGEE. V was shortened by 3 bases and J by 0 bases, with 12 bases between the two germline ends. CDR3 loop: CASSALGAMNTEAFF. The CDR3 nucleotides are TGTGCCAGCAGCGCCCTAGGAGCAATGAACACTGAAGCTTTCTTT.

The chain recombines TRBV28 with TRBJ2-7, with D tentatively TRBD2 (5 bases). Per the germline V gene, CDR1 is MDHEN and CDR2 is SYDVKM. V was clipped by 5 bases and J by 3 bases, with 17 bases between them. CDR3 size: 15 residues. As DNA, the CDR3 is TGTGCCAGCAGTCGTCCGGGGAGCGCAGGCTACGAGCAGTACTTC. It translates to CASSRPGSAGYEQYF.

To note about this clone: The sample carries other DNA sequences with the same CDR3. J is TRBJ1-1 and V is TRBV13; unclear D gene. V dropped 4 bases and J dropped 1 base, with 13 bases sitting between them. The CDR3 is made up of 15 amino acids. CDR1 and CDR2 from the germline V gene are PRHDT and FYEKMQ (reference sequence). The CDR3 here is CASSSPRVGNTEAFF. Written as DNA, the CDR3 is TGTGCCAGCAGCTCGCCTAGGGTAGGGAACACTGAAGCTTTCTTT.

This chain joins TRBV25-1 and TRBJ2-6; the D gene could be TRBD1 or TRBD2 (6 bases each). Trimming stripped 2 bases from V and 1 base from J, with 12 bases between. The CDR3 extends over 17 amino acids. CDR1 is MGHDK and CDR2 is SYGVNS in the germline V gene. CDR3 residues: CASSEVGGGSGANVLTF. For the CDR3, the DNA is TGTGCCAGCAGTGAAGTAGGAGGGGGATCTGGGGCCAACGTCCTGACTTTC. Full variable domain (outside the CDR3, taken from reference TRBV25-1 and TRBJ2-6): EADIYQTPRYLVIGTGKKITLECSQTMGHDKMYWYQQDPGMELHLIHYSYGVNSTEKGDLSSESTVSRIRTEHFPLTLESARPSHTSQYLCASSEVGGGSGANVLTFGAGSRLTVL.

The J gene is TRBJ1-4, the V gene TRBV6-5; unclear D gene. The CDR3 runs 11 residues. V lost 8 bases and J lost 7, with 8 bases in between. Looked up from germline, CDR1 is MNHEY and CDR2 is SVGAGI. CDR3 amino acids: CASQSGEKLFF. CDR3 bases: TGTGCCAGCCAAAGCGGTGAAAAACTGTTTTTT.

This chain uses TRBV19 with TRBJ1-4; D unresolved. The length of the CDR3 is 11 residues. V dropped 6 bases and J dropped 13 bases, with 12 bases sitting between them. The germline V gene encodes CDR1 LNHDA and CDR2 SQIVND (reference sequence). The CDR3: CASSAPEVLFF. The CDR3 nucleotides read TGTGCCAGTAGCGCCCCGGAGGTACTGTTTTTT.